These 5 T cell receptor beta chains were sequenced from one sample in a study of shared clonotypes between healthy human individuals. This table comes from immunoSEQ multiplex PCR, and its TCRdb copy is limited to in-frame clones, with some not included. The data hold approximately 240,000 clones, with under 80% observed a single time. The sample taken for sequencing was memory CD4+ T cells sorted from blood. Regarding subset: CD45RA-negative fraction. The receptors were sampled from a man aged 25 to 45 in good health.

This clone was observed a handful of times. This sequence joins TRBV5-1 and TRBJ1-4; D not resolved. CDR1 SGHRS and CDR2 YFSETQ come from the germline V gene. Trimming removed 0 bases from V and 5 bases from J, with 8 bases in between. The CDR3 runs to 14 residues. CDR3 in amino acids: CASSLEPQNEKLFF. DNA for the CDR3: TGCGCCAGCAGCTTGGAGCCGCAGAATGAAAAACTGTTTTTT.

The V call is TRBV29-1, the J call TRBJ2-2; either TRBD1 or TRBD2 may fit D (5 bases each). Germline CDR1 is SQVTM and CDR2 is ANQGSEA. The CDR3 covers 11 residues. Deletions cut 6 bases from V and 3 bases from J, with 5 bases between. In DNA form, the CDR3 reads TGCAGCGTGGGGGACACCGGGGAGCTGTTTTTT. Amino acids: CSVGDTGELFF.

CDR3 nucleotide sequence: TGTGCCAGCAGTGAGATATGGGAGTTCTTC. Encoded protein: CASSEIWEFF. The chain has TRBV2 and TRBJ2-1; D remains ambiguous. The CDR3 covers 10 residues. CDR1 is SNHLY, CDR2 FYNNEI, per germline. Trimming stripped 3 bases from V and 14 bases from J, with 8 bases between.

This chain uses TRBV5-8 with TRBJ2-3, with 13 bases that match TRBD2. The V gene's germline CDR1 is SGHTS and CDR2 YDEGEE. Losses at the gene ends were 4 bases for V and 4 bases for J; bases not matched to a gene: 9. The length of the CDR3 is 17 residues. In DNA, the CDR3 is TGTGCCAGCAGCGCGGGAGGGACTAGCGGGGTTCCAGATACGCAGTATTTT. Its translation: CASSAGGTSGVPDTQYF.

J is TRBJ2-7 and V is TRBV5-1; 8 bases align to TRBD1. CDR3 length: 12 amino acids. Germline V gene data show CDR1 as SGHRS and CDR2 as YFSETQ. The V segment lost 0 bases and the J segment 9 bases; nucleotides outside the gene matches: 2. DNA of the CDR3: TGCGCCAGCAGCTTGGGACAGGGGATGCAGTACTTC. Translation: CASSLGQGMQYF.